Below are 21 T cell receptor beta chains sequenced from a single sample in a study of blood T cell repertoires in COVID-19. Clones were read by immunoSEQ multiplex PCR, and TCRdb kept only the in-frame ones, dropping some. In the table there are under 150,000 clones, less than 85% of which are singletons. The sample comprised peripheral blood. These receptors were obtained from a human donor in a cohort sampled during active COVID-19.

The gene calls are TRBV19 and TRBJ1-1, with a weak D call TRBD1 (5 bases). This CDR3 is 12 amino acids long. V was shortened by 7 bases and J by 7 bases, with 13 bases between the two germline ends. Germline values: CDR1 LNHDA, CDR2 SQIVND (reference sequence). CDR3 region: CASISDSNEAFF. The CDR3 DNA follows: TGTGCCAGTATCTCAGACAGTAATGAAGCTTTCTTT.

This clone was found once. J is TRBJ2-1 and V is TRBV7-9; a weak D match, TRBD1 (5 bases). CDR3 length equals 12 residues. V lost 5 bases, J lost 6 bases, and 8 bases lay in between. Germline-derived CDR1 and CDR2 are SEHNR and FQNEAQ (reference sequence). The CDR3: CASSVDSNEQFF. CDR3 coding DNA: TGTGCCAGCAGCGTCGACAGCAATGAGCAGTTCTTC.

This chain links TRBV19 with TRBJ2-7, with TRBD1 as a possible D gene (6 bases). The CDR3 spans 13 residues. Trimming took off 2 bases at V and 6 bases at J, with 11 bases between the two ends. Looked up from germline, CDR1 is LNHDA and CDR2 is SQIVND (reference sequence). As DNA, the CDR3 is TGTGCCAGTAGTATAATACAGGGATCCGAGCAGTACTTC. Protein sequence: CASSIIQGSEQYF.

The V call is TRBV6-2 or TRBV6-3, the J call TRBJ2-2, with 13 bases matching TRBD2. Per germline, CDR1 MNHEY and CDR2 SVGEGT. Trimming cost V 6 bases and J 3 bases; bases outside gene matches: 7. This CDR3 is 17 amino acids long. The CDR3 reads CASSPTSGGMYTGELFF. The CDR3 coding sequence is TGTGCCAGCAGCCCGACTAGCGGGGGGATGTACACCGGGGAGCTGTTTTTT.

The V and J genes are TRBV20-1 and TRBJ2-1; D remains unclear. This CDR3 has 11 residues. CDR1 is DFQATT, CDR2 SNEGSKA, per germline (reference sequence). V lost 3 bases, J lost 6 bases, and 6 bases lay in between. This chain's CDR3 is CSARESNEQFF. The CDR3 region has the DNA TGCAGTGCTAGGGAGAGCAATGAGCAGTTCTTC.

The CDR3 DNA reads as TGTGCCAGCAGTGAAGGCGGGGCCCAGTACTTC. Translating gives CASSEGGAQYF. This chain uses TRBV2 with TRBJ2-5, with D maybe TRBD2 (6 bases). Germline CDR1 is SNHLY and CDR2 is FYNNEI. Trimming cost V 1 base and J 9 bases, with 6 bases left between them. CDR3 length equals 11 residues.

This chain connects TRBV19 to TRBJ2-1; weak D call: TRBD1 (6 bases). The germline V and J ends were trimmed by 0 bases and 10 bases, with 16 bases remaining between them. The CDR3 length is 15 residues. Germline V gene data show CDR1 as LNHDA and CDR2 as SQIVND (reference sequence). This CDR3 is CASSIDRGMVKEQFF. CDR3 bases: TGTGCCAGTAGTATAGACAGGGGAATGGTCAAAGAGCAGTTCTTC.

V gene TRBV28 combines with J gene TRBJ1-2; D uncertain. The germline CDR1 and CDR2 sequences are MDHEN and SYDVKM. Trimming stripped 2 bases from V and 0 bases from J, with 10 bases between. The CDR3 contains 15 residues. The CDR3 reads CASSLRSGANYGYTF. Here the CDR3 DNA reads TGTGCCAGCAGTTTACGTTCCGGAGCTAACTATGGCTACACCTTC.

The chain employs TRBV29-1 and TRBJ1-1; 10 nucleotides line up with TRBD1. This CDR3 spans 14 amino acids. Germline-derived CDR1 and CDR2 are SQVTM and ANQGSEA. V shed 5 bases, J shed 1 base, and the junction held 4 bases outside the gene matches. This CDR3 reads CSVRDRGQNTEAFF. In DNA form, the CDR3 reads TGCAGCGTTAGGGACAGGGGTCAGAACACTGAAGCTTTCTTT. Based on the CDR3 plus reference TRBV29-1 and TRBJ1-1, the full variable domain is SAVISQKPSRDICQRGTSLTIQCQVDSQVTMMFWYRQQPGQSLTLIATANQGSEATYESGFVIDKFPISRPNLTFSTLTVSNMSPEDSSIYLCSVRDRGQNTEAFFGQGTRLTVV.

CDR3 sequence (DNA): TGTGCCACCCCCCTAGCGGGGGAAAATGATACGCAGTATTTT. It specifies CATPLAGENDTQYF. This chain links TRBV21-1 with TRBJ2-3; TRBD2 is taken as the D call from the table, unchecked against the DNA. TRBV21-1 is flagged as a pseudogene. The CDR3 spans 14 residues.

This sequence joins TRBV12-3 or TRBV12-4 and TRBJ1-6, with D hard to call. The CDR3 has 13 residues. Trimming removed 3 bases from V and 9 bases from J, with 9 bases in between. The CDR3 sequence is CASSFEGFSPLHF. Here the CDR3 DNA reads TGTGCCAGCAGTTTTGAGGGTTTTTCACCCCTCCACTTT.

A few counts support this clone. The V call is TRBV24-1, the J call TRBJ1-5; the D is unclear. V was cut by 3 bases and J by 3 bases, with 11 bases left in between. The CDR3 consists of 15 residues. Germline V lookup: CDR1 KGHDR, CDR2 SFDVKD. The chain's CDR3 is CATSDPKRPNQPQHF. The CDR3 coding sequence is TGTGCCACCAGTGATCCGAAGCGTCCCAATCAGCCCCAGCATTTT.

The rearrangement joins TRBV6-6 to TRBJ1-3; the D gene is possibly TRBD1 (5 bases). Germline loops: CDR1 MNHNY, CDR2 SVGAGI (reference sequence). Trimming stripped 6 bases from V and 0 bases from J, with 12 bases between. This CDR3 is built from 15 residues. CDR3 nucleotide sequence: TGTGCCAGCAGATCCGGGGGGGTCTCTGGAAACACCATATATTTT. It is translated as CASRSGGVSGNTIYF.

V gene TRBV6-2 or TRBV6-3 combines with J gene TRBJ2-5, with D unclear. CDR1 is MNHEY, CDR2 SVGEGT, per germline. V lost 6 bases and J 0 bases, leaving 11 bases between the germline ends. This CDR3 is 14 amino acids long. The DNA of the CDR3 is TGTGCCAGCAGCCGAGAGGAGTACCAAGAGACCCAGTACTTC. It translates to CASSREEYQETQYF.

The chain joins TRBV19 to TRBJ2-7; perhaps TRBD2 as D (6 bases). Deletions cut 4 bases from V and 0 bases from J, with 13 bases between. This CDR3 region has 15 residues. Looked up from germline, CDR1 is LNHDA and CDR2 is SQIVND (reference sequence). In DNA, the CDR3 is TGTGCCAGTAGTACCCTGGACGGGAGCTCCTACGAGCAGTACTTC. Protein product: CASSTLDGSSYEQYF. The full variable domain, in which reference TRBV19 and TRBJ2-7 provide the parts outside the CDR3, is DGGITQSPKYLFRKEGQNVTLSCEQNLNHDAMYWYRQDPGQGLRLIYYSQIVNDFQKGDIAEGYSVSREKKESFPLTVTSAQKNPTAFYLCASSTLDGSSYEQYFGPGTRLTVT.

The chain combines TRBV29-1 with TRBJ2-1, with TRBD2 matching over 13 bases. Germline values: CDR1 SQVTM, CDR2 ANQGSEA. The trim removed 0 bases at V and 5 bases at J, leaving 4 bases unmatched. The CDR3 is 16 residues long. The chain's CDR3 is CSVEDGLAGANNEQFF. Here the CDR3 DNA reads TGCAGCGTTGAAGACGGACTAGCGGGGGCAAACAATGAGCAGTTCTTC.

CDR3 nucleotide sequence: TGTGCCAGCAGCCCCCGTTTAGCGGGGGCAGTTGGGGAGCTGTTTTTT. Translated: CASSPRLAGAVGELFF. The chain has TRBV3-1 (or the pseudogene TRBV3-2) and TRBJ2-2, with 9 bases matching TRBD2. The V segment lost 4 bases and the J segment 8 bases; nucleotides outside the gene matches: 11. The V gene's germline CDR1 is LGHDT and CDR2 YNNKEL (reference sequence). The CDR3 has 16 amino acids.

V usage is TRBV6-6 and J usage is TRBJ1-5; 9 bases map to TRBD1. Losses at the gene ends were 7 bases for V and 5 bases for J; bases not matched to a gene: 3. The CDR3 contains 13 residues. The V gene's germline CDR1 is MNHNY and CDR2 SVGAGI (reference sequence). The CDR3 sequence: CASIQGADQPQHF. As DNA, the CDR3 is TGTGCCAGCATACAGGGGGCGGATCAGCCCCAGCATTTT.

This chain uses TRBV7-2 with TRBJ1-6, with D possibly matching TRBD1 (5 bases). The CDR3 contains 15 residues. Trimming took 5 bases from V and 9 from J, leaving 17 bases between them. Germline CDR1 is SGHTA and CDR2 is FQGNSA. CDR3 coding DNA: TGTGCCAGCAGCAAAGACCCCCACCAGGGTTCACCCCTCCACTTT. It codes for CASSKDPHQGSPLHF.

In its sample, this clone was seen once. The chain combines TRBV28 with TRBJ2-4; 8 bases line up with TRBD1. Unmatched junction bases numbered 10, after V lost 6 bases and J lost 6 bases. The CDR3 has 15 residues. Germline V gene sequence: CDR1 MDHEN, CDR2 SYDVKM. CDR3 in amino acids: CASSLTGQAGNIQYF. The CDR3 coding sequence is TGTGCCAGCAGCCTAACGGGACAGGCGGGAAACATTCAGTACTTC.

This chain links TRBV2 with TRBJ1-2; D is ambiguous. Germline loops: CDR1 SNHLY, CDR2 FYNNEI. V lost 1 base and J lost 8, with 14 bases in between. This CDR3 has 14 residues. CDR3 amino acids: CASSEVEGGAGYTF. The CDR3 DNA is TGTGCCAGCAGTGAAGTAGAGGGCGGAGCAGGCTACACCTTC.